This T cell receptor beta chain was sequenced for a study of blood T cell repertoires in COVID-19. Study information: Either two negative PCRs, clearance, or symptom resolution qualified Cohort 3 donors as recovered.

Participants were aged about 18 to 100 years from 20 to 30 US areas. Allocation to cohorts depended on clinical history reported by the participants. Per the germline V gene, CDR1 is SGHAT and CDR2 is FQNNGV. There are 13 residues in the CDR3. The V and J ends lost 1 base and 10 bases respectively, with 10 bases between them. Original data processing: Scientists estimated how many nucleated cells there were by amplifying reference gene primers. Measured with immunoSEQ multiplex PCR; TCRdb has only the in-frame clones, and not every one. That table supplies the V and J calls and clone size; D and trimming were determined from the DNA. The repertoire holds roughly 210,000 clones, with roughly 91% as singletons.

The sequence was collected from a man aged 25-45 years in a cohort exposed to, infected with or recovered from COVID-19 (not recorded which). Sequenced material: PBMCs or T cells enriched from blood (not recorded which). The chain carries TRBV11-2 and TRBJ1-4; D may be TRBD1 (5 bases). Here the CDR3 DNA reads TGTGCCAGCAGCTTAGGGGGCAAAGGAAAACTGTTTTTT. Its translation: CASSLGGKGKLFF.